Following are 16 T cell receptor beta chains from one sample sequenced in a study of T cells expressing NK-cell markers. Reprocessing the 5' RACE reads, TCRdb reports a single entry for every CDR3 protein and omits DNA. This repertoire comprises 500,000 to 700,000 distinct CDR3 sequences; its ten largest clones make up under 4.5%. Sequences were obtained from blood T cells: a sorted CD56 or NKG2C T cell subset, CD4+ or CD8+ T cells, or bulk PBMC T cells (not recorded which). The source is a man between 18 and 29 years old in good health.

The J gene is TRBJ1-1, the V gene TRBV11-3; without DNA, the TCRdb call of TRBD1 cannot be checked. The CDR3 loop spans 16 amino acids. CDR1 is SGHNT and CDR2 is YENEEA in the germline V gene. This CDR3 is CASSLQHWRGHTEAFF.

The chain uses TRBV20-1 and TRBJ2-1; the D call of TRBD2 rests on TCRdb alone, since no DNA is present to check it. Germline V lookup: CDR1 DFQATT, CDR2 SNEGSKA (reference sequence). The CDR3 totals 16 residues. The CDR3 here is CSAGEPGWEGYNEQFF.

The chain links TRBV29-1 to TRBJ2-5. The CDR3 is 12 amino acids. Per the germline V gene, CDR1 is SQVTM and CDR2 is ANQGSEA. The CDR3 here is CSVEEVVETQYF.

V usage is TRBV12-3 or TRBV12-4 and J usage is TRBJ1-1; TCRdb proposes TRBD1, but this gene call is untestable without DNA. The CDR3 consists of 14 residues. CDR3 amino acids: CASSSTGTNTEAFF.

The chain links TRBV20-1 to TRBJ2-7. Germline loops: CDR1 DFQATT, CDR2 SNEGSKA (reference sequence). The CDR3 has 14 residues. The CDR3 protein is CSAARRVIGDEQYF.

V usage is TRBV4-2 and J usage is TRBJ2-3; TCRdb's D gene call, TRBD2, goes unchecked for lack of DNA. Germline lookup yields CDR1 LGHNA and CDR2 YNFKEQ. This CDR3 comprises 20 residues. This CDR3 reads CASSQERRREGTYRTDTQYF.

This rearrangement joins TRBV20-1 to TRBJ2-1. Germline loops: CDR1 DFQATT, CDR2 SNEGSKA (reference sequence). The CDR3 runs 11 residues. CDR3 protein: CSVRVSNEQFF.

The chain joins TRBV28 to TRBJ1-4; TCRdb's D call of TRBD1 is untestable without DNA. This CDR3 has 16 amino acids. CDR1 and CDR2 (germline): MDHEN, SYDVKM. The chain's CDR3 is CASSLGTGDLNEKLFF.

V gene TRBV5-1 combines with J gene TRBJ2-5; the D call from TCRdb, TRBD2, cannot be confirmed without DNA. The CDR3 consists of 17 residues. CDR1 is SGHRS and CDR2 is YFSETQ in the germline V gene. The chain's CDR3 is CASRPGLAARYQETQYF.

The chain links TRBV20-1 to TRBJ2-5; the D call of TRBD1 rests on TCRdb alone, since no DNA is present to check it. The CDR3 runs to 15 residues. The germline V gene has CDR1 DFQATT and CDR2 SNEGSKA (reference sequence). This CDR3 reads CSARATGTGRETQYF.

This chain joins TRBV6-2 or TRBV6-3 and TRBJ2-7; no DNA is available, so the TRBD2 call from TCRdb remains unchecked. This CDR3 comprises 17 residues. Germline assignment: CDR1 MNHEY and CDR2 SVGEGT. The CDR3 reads CASSYSRIAGGIYEQYF.

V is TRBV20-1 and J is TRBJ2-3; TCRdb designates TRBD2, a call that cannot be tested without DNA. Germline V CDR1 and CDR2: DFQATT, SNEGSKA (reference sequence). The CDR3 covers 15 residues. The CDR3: CSARVAERGTDTQYF.

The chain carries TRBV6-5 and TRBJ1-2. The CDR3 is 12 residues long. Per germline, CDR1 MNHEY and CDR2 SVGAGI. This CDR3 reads CASSRDNYGYTF.

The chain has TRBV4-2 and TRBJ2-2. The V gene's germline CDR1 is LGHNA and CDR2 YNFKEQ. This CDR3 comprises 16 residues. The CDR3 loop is CASSQVTAVNTGELFF.

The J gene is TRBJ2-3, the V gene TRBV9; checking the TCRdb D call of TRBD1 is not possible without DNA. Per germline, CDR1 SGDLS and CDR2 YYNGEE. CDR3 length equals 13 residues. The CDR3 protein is CASSVPGVDTQYF. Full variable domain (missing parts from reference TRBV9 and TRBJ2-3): DSGVTQTPKHLITATGQRVTLRCSPRSGDLSVYWYQQSLDQGLQFLIQYYNGEERAKGNILERFSAQQFPDLHSELNLSSLELGDSALYFCASSVPGVDTQYFGPGTRLTVL.

CDR3 in amino acids: CASSQVQGRQPQHF. The chain joins TRBV6-6 to TRBJ1-5; checking the TCRdb D call of TRBD1 is not possible without DNA. Per the germline V gene, CDR1 is MNHNY and CDR2 is SVGAGI (reference sequence). The CDR3 spans 14 residues.